Each of the 19 T cell receptor beta chains below was sequenced from the same sample in a study of blood T cells in healthy people across ages. A second PCR of 7 to 11 cycles used a sample-barcoded 5' primer and a J-beta primer mix. TCRdb processed the 5' RACE reads anew with MiXCR; each CDR3 protein has one entry. The sample lists 1.8 million or so distinct CDR3 sequences; 39% were seen once. The sequenced sample consisted of blood. The receptors were sampled from a human donor in good health.

In this sample, this clonotype turned up a few times. The J gene is TRBJ2-6, the V gene TRBV4-1; tentative D call: TRBD1 (6 bases). Germline values: CDR1 MGHRA, CDR2 YSYEKL. The CDR3 contains 23 residues. Between the trimmed V and J ends, which lost 5 bases and 0 bases, there was a span of 32 bases. In nucleotides, the CDR3 is TGCGCCAGCAGCGCGCGTGGACAGAGTCTGATCCTTGAGGAAGACTCTGGGGCCAACGTCCTGACTTTC. Protein product: CASSARGQSLILEEDSGANVLTF.

This chain connects TRBV15 to TRBJ1-2; D is ambiguous. Trimming removed 0 bases at V and 5 bases at J, with 10 bases between. Germline CDR1 is LNHNV and CDR2 is YYDKDF (reference sequence). The CDR3 has 14 amino acids. The CDR3 sequence is CATSRDSPWYGYTF. The CDR3 nucleotides read TGTGCCACCAGCAGAGATTCCCCGTGGTATGGCTACACCTTC.

This clonotype was counted a few times. V gene TRBV7-8 combines with J gene TRBJ2-2; 7 bases fit TRBD2. The CDR3 consists of 15 residues. Per germline, CDR1 SGHVS and CDR2 FQNEAQ. With V trimmed by 5 bases and J by 4 bases, 7 bases remained unmatched. CDR3 DNA sequence: TGTGCCAGCAGCCCCCGGGAGGTGGGCACCGGGGAGCTGTTTTTT. Its translation: CASSPREVGTGELFF.

The gene calls are TRBV9 and TRBJ2-3; tentatively, D is TRBD1 (6 bases). CDR1 is SGDLS and CDR2 is YYNGEE in the germline V gene. The CDR3 loop spans 14 amino acids. The V end lost 0 bases, the J end lost 3 bases, and 8 bases lay between the germline ends. CDR3 region: CASSVEQGTDTQYF. For the CDR3, the DNA is TGTGCCAGCAGCGTAGAGCAGGGGACAGATACGCAGTATTTT.

This chain connects TRBV7-2 to TRBJ2-7, with a tentative D call TRBD2 (7 bases). Trimming removed 1 base at V and 4 bases at J, with 20 bases between. This CDR3 region has 17 residues. Germline lookup yields CDR1 SGHTA and CDR2 FQGNSA. CDR3 in amino acids: CASSLEGGAPLPYEQYF. Here the CDR3 DNA reads TGTGCCAGCAGCTTAGAGGGGGGGGCACCCTTACCTTACGAGCAGTACTTC.

This clonotype came up a few times. This chain connects TRBV11-2 to TRBJ1-1, with D possibly being TRBD1 (5 bases). Germline-derived CDR1 and CDR2 are SGHAT and FQNNGV. The length of the CDR3 is 16 residues. Trimming shortened V by 0 bases and J by 8 bases, and 19 bases separated the two germline ends. In nucleotides, the CDR3 is TGTGCCAGCAGCTTAGACGGGCAGGGAAGGTTTGTGGAAGCTTTCTTT. Its protein is CASSLDGQGRFVEAFF.

This clonotype was recorded many times. This chain uses TRBV5-1 with TRBJ2-5; D is ambiguous. Germline-derived CDR1 and CDR2 are SGHRS and YFSETQ. V was cut by 4 bases and J by 1 base, with 11 bases left in between. The CDR3 spans 14 residues. DNA of the CDR3: TGCGCCAGCAGCCCATGGGAACCCCAAGAGACCCAGTACTTC. Its protein product is CASSPWEPQETQYF.

This clonotype has only a few counts. The chain recombines TRBV4-3 with TRBJ2-3; 10 bases fit TRBD2. The germline CDR1 and CDR2 sequences are LGHNA and YSLEER. J gave up 3 bases and V 0 bases, and 9 bases lay outside the gene matches. CDR3 size: 18 residues. The CDR3, as DNA: TGCGCCAGCAGCCAAGATTTTAGGAGCGGGGGGGCAACAGATACGCAGTATTTT. This encodes CASSQDFRSGGATDTQYF.

V and J are TRBV7-9 and TRBJ1-2; possibly TRBD1 for D (6 bases). V was clipped by 6 bases and J by 7 bases, with 21 bases between them. This CDR3 region has 15 residues. Germline V CDR1 and CDR2: SEHNR, FQNEAQ (reference sequence). CDR3 nucleotide sequence: TGTGCCAGCAGTTTGGGGGGGCCAGGGGAAGTTGGCTACACCTTC. The encoded protein is CASSLGGPGEVGYTF. The full variable domain, its missing parts supplied by reference TRBV7-9 and TRBJ1-2, is DTGVSQNPRHKITKRGQNVTFRCDPISEHNRLYWYRQTLGQGPEFLTYFQNEAQLEKSRLLSDRFSAERPKGSFSTLEIQRTEQGDSAMYLCASSLGGPGEVGYTFGSGTRLTVV.

The chain carries TRBV7-9 and TRBJ1-1; 7 bases are a match to TRBD1. Trimming cost V 5 bases and J 3 bases; bases outside gene matches: 12. CDR1 and CDR2 from the germline V gene are SEHNR and FQNEAQ (reference sequence). This CDR3 has 16 amino acids. The CDR3 sequence: CASSTSDRSIYTEAFF. For the CDR3, the DNA is TGTGCCAGCAGCACCTCGGACAGGAGCATTTACACTGAAGCTTTCTTT.

The V call is TRBV5-6, the J call TRBJ2-7; 8 nucleotides match TRBD1. The V gene's germline CDR1 is SGHDT and CDR2 YYEEEE. The CDR3 is 13 amino acids. Trimming took 4 bases from V and 3 from J; bases not matched to a gene: 3. DNA for the CDR3: TGTGCCAGCAGCGTTACAGGGGGCTACGAGCAGTACTTC. Protein product: CASSVTGGYEQYF.

The chain combines TRBV6-2 or TRBV6-3 with TRBJ2-1, with a tentative D call TRBD1 (6 bases). Germline V gene lookup returns CDR1 MNHEY and CDR2 SVGEGT. The CDR3 has 16 amino acids. The ends were cut back, 6 bases at V and 2 bases at J, with 17 bases in the middle. The CDR3 DNA follows: TGTGCCAGCAGCCCGACTACAGGGACAACCTACAATGAGCAGTTCTTC. Its protein product is CASSPTTGTTYNEQFF.

V and J are TRBV27 and TRBJ2-7; the D gene is possibly TRBD1 (5 bases). The CDR3 is 13 residues long. From germline, CDR1 is MNHEY and CDR2 SMNVEV (reference sequence). Trimming pared 5 bases from V and 3 bases from J, leaving 11 bases between. CDR3 sequence: CASSTGRFYEQYF. In DNA, the CDR3 is TGTGCCAGCAGTACAGGACGGTTCTACGAGCAGTACTTC.

This clonotype was detected only a few times. V and J are TRBV7-2 and TRBJ2-1; TRBD1 or TRBD2 may be the D gene (5 bases each). The J call is uncertain, as TRBJ2-7 better fits the DNA end. CDR3 size: 15 residues. CDR1 and CDR2 (germline): SGHTA, FQGNSA. CDR3 residues: CASSPIRGAYNEQYF. CDR3 DNA: TGTGCCAGCAGCCCCATTCGGGGCGCCTACAATGAGCAGTACTTC.

This clonotype showed up many times. At one end the junction does not follow the germline gene, possibly because of a read error. The chain recombines TRBV5-1 with TRBJ2-7, with a possible D match to TRBD2 (7 bases). Germline CDR1 SGHRS, CDR2 YFSETQ. This CDR3 has 13 residues. The CDR3 loop is CASSLGGGYEQYF. CDR3 DNA sequence: TGTGCCAGCAGCTTAGGGGGGGGCTACGAGCAGTACTTC. Full variable domain (missing parts from reference TRBV5-1 and TRBJ2-7): KAGVTQTPRYLIKTRGQQVTLSCSPISGHRSVSWYQQTPGQGLQFLFEYFSETQRNKGNFPGRFSGRQFSNSRSEMNVSTLELGDSALYLCASSLGGGYEQYFGPGTRLTVT.

The J gene is TRBJ1-2, the V gene TRBV5-1; D call uncertain. V lost 4 bases and J 6 bases, leaving 13 bases between the germline ends. The CDR3 runs to 13 residues. Germline loops: CDR1 SGHRS, CDR2 YFSETQ. In DNA form, the CDR3 reads TGCGCCAGCAGCCCCAGTATGAGAGATGGCTACACCTTC. It specifies CASSPSMRDGYTF.

This clonotype was seen only a few times. V is TRBV20-1 and J is TRBJ2-4; TRBD1 agrees at 7 bases. Germline V gene sequence: CDR1 DFQATT, CDR2 SNEGSKA (reference sequence). Germline trimming cut 3 bases from V and 10 bases from J; bases unmatched to any gene: 18. The CDR3 contains 16 residues. The CDR3 DNA reads as TGCAGTGCTAGCTCTTTACGGGACAGACTAAGATCGATTCAGTACTTC. The encoded protein is CSASSLRDRLRSIQYF.

This clonotype appeared a few times. The chain recombines TRBV20-1 with TRBJ1-6; maybe TRBD1 (6 bases). CDR3 length equals 14 residues. The V end was cut by 4 bases, the J end by 8 bases, with 15 bases between. CDR1 is DFQATT and CDR2 is SNEGSKA in the germline V gene (reference sequence). The CDR3: CSATPDSSHSPLHF. CDR3 coding DNA: TGCAGTGCTACACCGGACAGCAGTCATTCACCCCTCCACTTT.

The rearrangement links TRBV9 to TRBJ2-5; TRBD2 matches at 7 bases. The CDR3 spans 14 residues. Germline trimming cut 4 bases from V and 5 bases from J; bases unmatched to any gene: 8. Germline CDR1 SGDLS, CDR2 YYNGEE. The CDR3 DNA reads as TGTGCCAGCAGCCCCGTGGGGGGGGTGGAGACCCAGTACTTC. It specifies CASSPVGGVETQYF.